The 16 T cell receptor beta chains below all came from one sample that was sequenced in a study of vaccination and CD4 T cells after COVID-19. Which antigens these TCRs recognize remains unknown. Sequencing of the DNA from cultured CD4+ T cells was carried out with the Oncomine TCR Beta short-read assay. Each CDR3 protein gets one entry after TCRdb re-called the PCR reads with MiXCR. Counted here are 6,000 to 7,500 distinct CDR3 sequences, around a third occurring once; the ten biggest clones make up 19%. Noted treatment: roughly 11-day PBMC culture with coronavirus spike peptide pools or control peptides (ViraFEST assay). Pre-COVID-19 pandemic sampling (2011-2018) yielded the unexposed donor's CD4+ T cells. Sequencing input: CD4+ T cells from blood, cultured in vitro. Receptors originate from a human donor in good health.

The chain couples TRBV7-9 to TRBJ2-7; D is unclear. The CDR3 totals 12 residues. V shed 1 base and J shed 3 bases, with 4 bases lying between them. In germline, CDR1 is SEHNR, CDR2 FQNEAQ (reference sequence). The CDR3 sequence is CASSLVVYEQYF. The DNA of the CDR3 is TGTGCCAGCAGCTTAGTTGTCTACGAGCAGTACTTC.

This rearrangement joins TRBV6-5 to TRBJ2-7; D is possibly TRBD1 (5 bases). Per germline, CDR1 MNHEY and CDR2 SVGAGI. This CDR3 has 15 residues. The V gene lost 0 bases and the J gene lost 0 bases, with 9 bases spanning the gap. In nucleotides, the CDR3 is TGTGCCAGCAGTTACTCGGGGCTGAACTCCTACGAGCAGTACTTC. Residues: CASSYSGLNSYEQYF.

This rearrangement joins TRBV28 to TRBJ2-3; 8 bases match TRBD2. The length of the CDR3 is 19 residues. Germline V lookup: CDR1 MDHEN, CDR2 SYDVKM. J gave up 0 bases and V 4 bases, and 15 bases lay outside the gene matches. The chain's CDR3 is CASSSPSRTSPRSTDTQYF. CDR3 sequence (DNA): TGTGCCAGCAGTTCCCCCTCCCGGACTAGCCCGCGAAGCACAGATACGCAGTATTTT. The full variable domain, its missing parts supplied by reference TRBV28 and TRBJ2-3, is DVKVTQSSRYLVKRTGEKVFLECVQDMDHENMFWYRQDPGLGLRLIYFSYDVKMKEKGDIPEGYSVSREKKERFSLILESASTNQTSMYLCASSSPSRTSPRSTDTQYFGPGTRLTVL.

The chain couples TRBV7-2 to TRBJ1-2, with 7 nucleotides matching TRBD1. Germline loops: CDR1 SGHTA, CDR2 FQGNSA. The CDR3 consists of 14 residues. J lost 4 bases, V lost 5 bases, and 7 bases had no gene match. The CDR3 sequence: CASSPPQGSYGYTF. Written as DNA, the CDR3 is TGTGCCAGCAGCCCACCACAGGGGAGCTATGGCTACACCTTC. Together with reference TRBV7-2 and TRBJ1-2, the CDR3 gives the full variable domain: GAGVSQSPSNKVTEKGKDVELRCDPISGHTALYWYRQSLGQGLEFLIYFQGNSAPDKSGLPSDRFSAERTGGSVSTLTIQRTQQEDSAVYLCASSPPQGSYGYTFGSGTRLTVV.

The table lists this clonotype with a few counts. The V gene is TRBV20-1, the J gene TRBJ1-5; D perhaps matches TRBD1 (6 bases). Germline CDR1 and CDR2: DFQATT and SNEGSKA (reference sequence). This CDR3 comprises 16 residues. V was clipped by 1 base and J by 2 bases, with 15 bases between them. CDR3 sequence reads: CSARGRPGEGNQPQHF. Here the CDR3 DNA reads TGCAGTGCTAGAGGTCGGCCAGGGGAGGGCAATCAGCCCCAGCATTTT.

This clonotype has more than one count but fewer than ten. One end of the junction fails to match germline, which may point to a read error. The chain combines TRBV7-9 with TRBJ2-7; 11 nucleotides align to TRBD1. Germline loops: CDR1 SEHNR, CDR2 FQNEAQ (reference sequence). This CDR3 has 11 amino acids. CDR3 DNA sequence: TGTGCCAGCAGCGACCGGGACAGGGGGAACTTC. Translating gives CASSDRDRGNF. The full variable domain, its missing parts supplied by reference TRBV7-9 and TRBJ2-7, is DTGVSQNPRHKITKRGQNVTFRCDPISEHNRLYWYRQTLGQGPEFLTYFQNEAQLEKSRLLSDRFSAERPKGSFSTLEIQRTEQGDSAMYLCASSDRDRGNFGPGTRLTVT.

The rearrangement joins TRBV20-1 to TRBJ2-7, with no clear D. Germline CDR1 reads DFQATT; CDR2 reads SNEGSKA (reference sequence). The CDR3 runs to 14 residues. V lost 0 bases and J lost 1, with 10 bases in between. In DNA, the CDR3 is TGCAGTGCTAGAGATCGCGGCAGGTCCTACGAGCAGTACTTC. It codes for CSARDRGRSYEQYF.

The chain carries TRBV5-5 and TRBJ1-5, with D tentatively TRBD1 (5 bases). CDR1 and CDR2 (germline): SGHKS, YYEKEE (reference sequence). The CDR3 runs 14 residues. Trimming removed 0 bases at V and 6 bases at J, with 10 bases between. The CDR3 spells CASSLGGFSQPQHF. Here the CDR3 DNA reads TGTGCCAGCAGCTTGGGGGGGTTCTCTCAGCCCCAGCATTTT. The full variable domain, with the rest looked up from reference TRBV5-5 and TRBJ1-5, is DAGVTQSPTHLIKTRGQQVTLRCSPISGHKSVSWYQQVLGQGPQFIFQYYEKEERGRGNFPDRFSARQFPNYSSELNVNALLLGDSALYLCASSLGGFSQPQHFGDGTRLSIL.

The V call is TRBV3-1, the J call TRBJ2-7; no definite D call. The germline V gene has CDR1 LGHDT and CDR2 YNNKEL (reference sequence). The CDR3 length is 11 residues. Trimming pared 4 bases from V and 6 bases from J, leaving 7 bases between. The CDR3 nucleotides read TGTGCCAGCAGCCTTTCCGCCGAGCAGTACTTC. Encoded protein: CASSLSAEQYF.

The V call is TRBV28, the J call TRBJ2-7; the D is unclear. Trimming stripped 1 base from V and 4 bases from J, with 5 bases between. CDR3 size: 12 residues. The germline gives CDR1 MDHEN, CDR2 SYDVKM. CDR3 sequence: CASSLLSYEQYF. The CDR3 DNA reads TGTGCCAGCAGTTTATTGTCTTACGAGCAGTACTTC.

The rearrangement uses TRBV6-2 or TRBV6-3 and TRBJ1-5; D possibly corresponds to TRBD1 (5 bases). The CDR3 runs to 14 residues. Germline V lookup: CDR1 MNHEY, CDR2 SVGEGT. The ends were cut back, 5 bases at V and 7 bases at J, with 15 bases in the middle. CDR3 sequence: CASSRTRGGQPQHF. The CDR3 nucleotides are TGTGCCAGCAGTAGGACTAGGGGCGGCCAGCCCCAGCATTTT.

This chain uses TRBV7-6 with TRBJ2-3; D is ambiguous. The V end was cut by 3 bases, the J end by 1 base, with 8 bases between. The CDR3 is 14 amino acids. Germline CDR1 is SGHVS and CDR2 is FNYEAQ. CDR3 sequence: CASSFNQRTDTQYF. DNA for the CDR3: TGTGCCAGCAGCTTCAATCAACGCACAGATACGCAGTATTTT.

The CDR3 coding sequence is TGTGCCAGCAGCCCGCCGTTTTTAGCACCGAGCTCCTACAATGAGCAGTTCTTC. This sequence encodes CASSPPFLAPSSYNEQFF. This rearrangement joins TRBV7-9 to TRBJ2-1; no clear D. There are 18 residues in the CDR3. Trimming pared 5 bases from V and 0 bases from J, leaving 20 bases between. Germline CDR1 SEHNR, CDR2 FQNEAQ (reference sequence).

The rearrangement joins TRBV19 to TRBJ2-5, with D possibly being TRBD1 (6 bases). The CDR3 loop spans 15 amino acids. Looked up from germline, CDR1 is LNHDA and CDR2 is SQIVND (reference sequence). With 3 bases removed from V and 5 bases from J, the gap between germline ends came to 16 bases. The CDR3 sequence is CASSITGISRETQYF. The CDR3 DNA reads as TGTGCCAGTAGTATTACAGGGATAAGTCGGGAGACCCAGTACTTC.

This clonotype has a handful of counts. The V and J genes are TRBV6-5 and TRBJ1-6, with 7 bases lining up with TRBD1. The germline CDR1 and CDR2 sequences are MNHEY and SVGAGI. V lost 2 bases and J lost 7; bases outside the gene matches: 8. The CDR3 has 16 residues. The CDR3 loop is CASSYGRDRANSPLHF. In DNA form, the CDR3 reads TGTGCCAGCAGTTACGGAAGGGACAGAGCCAATTCACCCCTCCACTTT.

This clonotype was seen more than once but under ten times. The chain employs TRBV24-1 and TRBJ2-2; no clear D gene. The CDR3 has 15 amino acids. Germline CDR1 and CDR2: KGHDR and SFDVKD. Trimming took 1 base from V and 10 from J, leaving 15 bases between them. CDR3 amino acids: CATSDFSGPYEELFF. The CDR3 bases are TGTGCCACCAGTGATTTTTCCGGGCCTTACGAGGAGCTGTTTTTT.